This TCR beta chain stems from a study of T cells expressing NK-cell markers. The CDR3 is 14 residues long. Germline loops: CDR1 SEHNR, CDR2 FQNEAQ (reference sequence). TCRdb derives one entry per CDR3 protein from the 5' RACE reads, leaving out DNA. Its table lists about 110,000 distinct CDR3 sequences. The sequence was collected from a woman between 18 and 75 years old in good health. Sequencing input: blood T cells: a sorted CD56 or NKG2C T cell subset, CD4+ or CD8+ T cells, or bulk PBMC T cells (not recorded which). The chain has TRBV7-9 and TRBJ1-1. This CDR3 is CASSLVVSNTEAFF.